Following are 30 T cell receptor beta chains from one sample sequenced in a study of T cell responses to AZD1222 COVID-19 vaccine. Here immunoSEQ multiplex PCR was the method, and the copy in TCRdb shows in-frame clones only, minus some. The repertoire holds roughly 270,000 clones, with 90% to 95% as singletons. The sequences come from peripheral blood, collected 28 days after the second AZD1222 dose. Receptor source: an adult who received the AZD1222 COVID-19 vaccine.

The chain joins TRBV9 to TRBJ1-2; no clear D gene. Trimming took off 4 bases at V and 0 bases at J, with 25 bases between the two ends. There are 19 residues in the CDR3. Germline CDR1 SGDLS, CDR2 YYNGEE. CDR3 sequence (DNA): TGTGCCAGCAGCCTAGGAGGAGGTGCCCTGTTCCCCGCTAACTATGGCTACACCTTC. This gives the protein CASSLGGGALFPANYGYTF.

V is TRBV7-9 and J is TRBJ2-3; 7 bases are shared with TRBD1. Germline CDR1 is SEHNR and CDR2 is FQNEAQ (reference sequence). With V trimmed by 3 bases and J by 7 bases, 13 bases remained unmatched. This CDR3 contains 16 residues. CDR3 sequence reads: CASSFRDSSSPHTQYF. The CDR3, as DNA: TGTGCCAGCAGCTTCCGGGACAGCTCTTCCCCCCATACGCAGTATTTT.

This clone was seen a handful of times. This chain joins TRBV2 and TRBJ1-1; no definite D call. Per the germline V gene, CDR1 is SNHLY and CDR2 is FYNNEI. This CDR3 has 15 amino acids. The V and J ends lost 4 bases and 1 base respectively, with 13 bases between them. The chain's CDR3 is CASSVESLGNTEAFF. The CDR3 nucleotides read TGTGCCAGCAGTGTTGAGTCCTTAGGGAACACTGAAGCTTTCTTT.

This chain links TRBV9 with TRBJ2-3; 9 nucleotides line up with TRBD2. CDR3 size: 17 residues. J lost 2 bases, V lost 0 bases, and 7 bases had no gene match. Germline loops: CDR1 SGDLS, CDR2 YYNGEE. This CDR3 is CASSVAPAGGLTDTQYF. CDR3 sequence (DNA): TGTGCCAGCAGCGTAGCCCCAGCGGGGGGCCTCACAGATACGCAGTATTTT.

The gene calls are TRBV10-3 and TRBJ2-3; maybe TRBD2 (6 bases). Trimming cost V 3 bases and J 1 base, with 8 bases left between them. The CDR3 runs to 14 residues. Germline V lookup: CDR1 ENHRY, CDR2 SYGVKD. The CDR3 DNA sequence: TGTGCCATCAGTGAAGGAGGGGGCACAGATACGCAGTATTTT. Protein sequence: CAISEGGGTDTQYF.

The chain uses TRBV5-1 and TRBJ2-6; unclear D gene. V was clipped by 5 bases and J by 0 bases, with 12 bases between them. This CDR3 has 16 residues. Germline V gives CDR1 SGHRS, CDR2 YFSETQ. The CDR3 loop is CASRPLPASGANVLTF. The CDR3 DNA sequence: TGCGCCAGCAGACCCCTCCCGGCCTCTGGGGCCAACGTCCTGACTTTC.

The V gene is TRBV11-3, the J gene TRBJ2-1, with TRBD2 identical over 9 bases. Looked up from germline, CDR1 is SGHNT and CDR2 is YENEEA. The V gene end was trimmed by 5 bases and the J gene end by 10 bases; junction bases not matched to a gene: 12. This CDR3 is built from 15 residues. The CDR3 sequence is CASSLGLAGRGEQFF. The CDR3 DNA is TGTGCCAGCAGCCTGGGGCTAGCGGGGCGCGGGGAGCAGTTCTTC.

Here the CDR3 DNA reads TGTGCCTGGAGTCCGGGGCCCCATCGGGTTTCACCCCTCCACTTT. It codes for CAWSPGPHRVSPLHF. The rearrangement joins TRBV30 to TRBJ1-6; maybe TRBD1 (5 bases). The V end lost 2 bases, the J end lost 9 bases, and 17 bases lay between the germline ends. The CDR3 contains 15 residues. Germline CDR1 reads GTSNPN; CDR2 reads SVGIG (reference sequence).

As DNA, the CDR3 is TGTGCCATCCACAGCCCTAGCGGCACTGAAGCTTTCTTT. It translates to CAIHSPSGTEAFF. The chain couples TRBV10-3 to TRBJ1-1; D remains unclear. Trimming stripped 8 bases from V and 4 bases from J, with 14 bases between. Germline-derived CDR1 and CDR2 are ENHRY and SYGVKD. The CDR3 is made up of 13 amino acids.

V gene TRBV24-1 combines with J gene TRBJ1-6, with 7 bases that match TRBD1. The germline V gene has CDR1 KGHDR and CDR2 SFDVKD. Germline trimming cut 9 bases from V and 10 bases from J; bases unmatched to any gene: 11. The CDR3 has 14 residues. The CDR3 sequence is CATWGIRGSSPLHF. The CDR3 DNA reads TGTGCCACCTGGGGAATCAGGGGGAGCTCACCCCTCCACTTT.

The chain combines TRBV3-1 (or the pseudogene TRBV3-2) with TRBJ1-4; D call uncertain. The CDR3 covers 15 residues. Trimming left V 0 bases short and J 6 bases short, with 11 bases between. In germline, CDR1 is LGHDT, CDR2 YNNKEL (reference sequence). CDR3 sequence (DNA): TGTGCCAGCAGCCAAGAAGGCGTTGGGGATGAAAAACTGTTTTTT. Protein sequence: CASSQEGVGDEKLFF.

Here the CDR3 DNA reads TGTGCCAGCAGTCCCCGACAGGGTTCCTACAATGAGCAGTTCTTC. It encodes CASSPRQGSYNEQFF. V is TRBV6-6 and J is TRBJ2-1; 7 nucleotides align to TRBD1. J was trimmed by 1 base and V by 5 bases; bases with no gene match: 5. The length of the CDR3 is 15 residues. CDR1 and CDR2 (germline): MNHNY, SVGAGI (reference sequence).

CDR3 protein: CASSDGYSYEQYF. CDR3 DNA sequence: TGTGCCAGCAGTGATGGGTATTCCTACGAGCAGTACTTC. The rearrangement links TRBV25-1 to TRBJ2-7, with unresolved D. Germline V gene data show CDR1 as MGHDK and CDR2 as SYGVNS. CDR3 length: 13 amino acids. V was shortened by 3 bases and J by 1 base, with 7 bases between the two germline ends.

This chain connects TRBV4-2 to TRBJ1-2, with 9 bases matching TRBD1. The CDR3 loop spans 16 amino acids. After removal of 0 bases from V and 7 bases from J, the junction contained 9 bases not matched to a gene. Germline V gene lookup returns CDR1 LGHNA and CDR2 YNFKEQ. CDR3 residues: CASSQDSAQGARGYTF. CDR3 sequence (DNA): TGTGCCAGCAGCCAAGATTCAGCACAGGGGGCTCGTGGCTACACCTTC.

Points on this clone: At one end, the junction sequence differs from germline, possibly due to a read error. This chain joins TRBV7-7 and TRBJ2-1, with no clear D. The CDR3 has 15 residues. Germline values: CDR1 SSHAT, CDR2 FNYEAQ (reference sequence). CDR3 coding DNA: TGTGCTAGCAGCAGCTCGGTGTCCATTTACAATGAGCAGTTCTTC. Residues: CASSSSVSIYNEQFF.

The chain uses TRBV2 and TRBJ2-7, with 7 positions matching TRBD1. J gave up 3 bases and V 5 bases, and 4 bases lay outside the gene matches. The CDR3 is 13 residues long. The germline CDR1 and CDR2 sequences are SNHLY and FYNNEI. CDR3 in DNA: TGTGCCAGCAGTACCCGACAGGGCTACGAGCAGTACTTC. It yields the protein CASSTRQGYEQYF.

About this clone: A read error may produce the germline difference seen at one junction end. The rearrangement joins TRBV3-1 (or the pseudogene TRBV3-2) to TRBJ2-2, with D maybe TRBD2 (6 bases). From germline, CDR1 is LGHDT and CDR2 YNNKEL (reference sequence). CDR3 length: 14 amino acids. CDR3 loop: CARRRVPNTGELFF. The CDR3, as DNA: TGTGCCCGCAGGAGGGTACCGAACACCGGGGAGCTGTTTTTT.

V and J are TRBV30 and TRBJ1-1; a possible D gene is TRBD1 (5 bases). Germline V gene lookup returns CDR1 GTSNPN and CDR2 SVGIG (reference sequence). This CDR3 spans 13 amino acids. V was pared by 2 bases and J by 3 bases, with 10 bases between. CDR3 region: CAWSPQAYTEAFF. The CDR3 coding sequence is TGTGCCTGGAGTCCACAGGCGTACACTGAAGCTTTCTTT.

V usage is TRBV19 and J usage is TRBJ2-5, with TRBD1 identical over 9 bases. Trimming at V came to 4 bases and at J to 4 bases, leaving 4 bases not matched to a gene. The CDR3 runs to 14 residues. Germline V gene data show CDR1 as LNHDA and CDR2 as SQIVND (reference sequence). CDR3 loop: CASSNTGGSETQYF. The CDR3 bases are TGTGCCAGTAGTAATACAGGGGGCTCAGAGACCCAGTACTTC.

The chain carries TRBV2 and TRBJ1-6; no definite D call. The CDR3 has 17 residues. V shed 2 bases and J shed 0 bases, with 11 bases lying between them. The germline CDR1 and CDR2 sequences are SNHLY and FYNNEI. The chain's CDR3 is CASSEMDLSSYNSPLHF. The CDR3 region has the DNA TGTGCCAGCAGTGAAATGGACCTCAGCTCCTATAATTCACCCCTCCACTTT. Combining the CDR3 with reference TRBV2 and TRBJ1-6 gives the whole variable domain EPEVTQTPSHQVTQMGQEVILRCVPISNHLYFYWYRQILGQKVEFLVSFYNNEISEKSEIFDDQFSVERPDGSNFTLKIRSTKLEDSAMYFCASSEMDLSSYNSPLHFGNGTRLTVT.

The V gene is TRBV5-1, the J gene TRBJ1-4; D is unclear. The germline CDR1 and CDR2 sequences are SGHRS and YFSETQ. Deletions cut 0 bases from V and 4 bases from J, with 13 bases between. The CDR3 spans 16 residues. CDR3 amino acids: CASSLVGNWGNEKLFF. The CDR3 DNA sequence: TGCGCCAGCAGCTTGGTTGGGAATTGGGGTAATGAAAAACTGTTTTTT.

The chain employs TRBV3-1 (or the pseudogene TRBV3-2) and TRBJ1-2; D remains ambiguous. Trimming stripped 4 bases from V and 8 bases from J, with 17 bases between. The CDR3 length is 14 residues. The germline gives CDR1 LGHDT, CDR2 YNNKEL (reference sequence). The CDR3 DNA reads TGTGCCAGCAGCCCCCCCTCCACGGCAGGAGGCTACACCTTC. This sequence encodes CASSPPSTAGGYTF.

Only a few counts were recorded for this clone. V gene TRBV7-9 combines with J gene TRBJ2-7, with D hard to call. Germline V CDR1 and CDR2: SEHNR, FQNEAQ (reference sequence). V lost 9 bases, J lost 3 bases, and 9 bases lay in between. This CDR3 is 11 amino acids long. The CDR3 DNA is TGTGCCAGTCAACGAAGCTACGAGCAGTACTTC. It yields the protein CASQRSYEQYF.

This chain connects TRBV5-4 to TRBJ2-7; the D gene is possibly TRBD1 (6 bases). Germline V gives CDR1 SGHNT, CDR2 YYREEE (reference sequence). Trimming shortened V by 0 bases and J by 2 bases, and 9 bases separated the two germline ends. The CDR3 runs 14 residues. The CDR3 is CASSLAGQTYEQYF. For the CDR3, the DNA is TGTGCCAGCAGCTTGGCTGGACAGACCTACGAGCAGTACTTC.

The chain links TRBV28 to TRBJ2-2; 11 bases are shared with TRBD2. The V gene's germline CDR1 is MDHEN and CDR2 SYDVKM. The CDR3 runs 15 residues. With V trimmed by 7 bases and J by 6 bases, 7 bases remained unmatched. The CDR3 reads CASTLAGGPPGELFF. The DNA of the CDR3 is TGTGCCAGCACCTTAGCGGGAGGGCCGCCCGGGGAGCTGTTTTTT.

The CDR3 sequence is CASSRGLGEQYF. DNA of the CDR3: TGTGCCAGCAGCCGAGGGTTGGGCGAGCAGTACTTC. The chain is built from TRBV3-1 (or the pseudogene TRBV3-2) and TRBJ2-7; weak D call: TRBD2 (5 bases). This CDR3 spans 12 amino acids. The germline V and J ends were trimmed by 4 bases and 6 bases, with 10 bases remaining between them. Germline V gene data show CDR1 as LGHDT and CDR2 as YNNKEL (reference sequence).

The rearrangement joins TRBV27 to TRBJ1-1, with D maybe TRBD1 (6 bases). Looked up from germline, CDR1 is MNHEY and CDR2 is SMNVEV (reference sequence). V was trimmed by 5 bases and J by 7 bases, leaving 14 bases between them. This CDR3 comprises 13 residues. In DNA, the CDR3 is TGTGCCAGCAGTCCAAGGACAGCGGGTGAAGCTTTCTTT. Amino acids: CASSPRTAGEAFF.

The chain is built from TRBV6-1 and TRBJ2-7, with D unresolved. Per the germline V gene, CDR1 is MNHNS and CDR2 is SASEGT. V lost 1 base, J lost 4 bases, and 2 bases lay in between. This CDR3 has 11 amino acids. The CDR3 DNA reads TGTGCCAGCAGTGAAGGTTACGAGCAGTACTTC. It specifies CASSEGYEQYF.

The rearrangement joins TRBV2 to TRBJ1-2; TRBD1 agrees at 7 bases. The germline V gene encodes CDR1 SNHLY and CDR2 FYNNEI. The CDR3 totals 14 residues. The junction had 14 bases not matched to a gene; V was cut back by 11 bases and J by 5 bases. The CDR3 sequence: CASRGGLPPYGYTF. Written as DNA, the CDR3 is TGTGCCTCAAGAGGGGGCCTTCCCCCTTATGGCTACACCTTC.

This chain joins TRBV10-1 and TRBJ1-1; D gene ambiguous. Germline V gives CDR1 WNHNN, CDR2 SYGVQD (reference sequence). CDR3 length: 16 amino acids. Trimming shortened V by 3 bases and J by 6 bases, and 20 bases separated the two germline ends. The CDR3 spells CASSDQSEDKRAEAFF. The DNA for the CDR3 is TGCGCCAGCAGTGATCAGTCGGAAGATAAAAGGGCTGAAGCTTTCTTT.